This is a list of T cell receptor beta chains from one sample in a study of blood T cell repertoires in COVID-19. Sequencing was performed with immunoSEQ multiplex PCR; in TCRdb, only in-frame clones are kept and a portion is missing. The sample carries roughly 440,000 clones, approximately 88% recorded once. The sample taken for sequencing was peripheral blood. The receptors shown here come from a woman aged 50 to 65 with COVID-19, enrolled during active disease. CDR3s include the opening cysteine and the closing phenylalanine or tryptophan. The D gene is left open where the match is weak.

v_call,d_call,j_call,cdr3_aa,cdr3_nt
TRBV28,-,TRBJ2-2,CASSLSRGIEELFF,TGTGCCAGCAGTCTTTCTAGGGGTATCGAGGAGCTGTTTTTT
TRBV10-2,-,TRBJ1-1,CASIGGVRINTEAFF,TGCGCCAGCATAGGGGGGGTGCGGATCAACACTGAAGCTTTCTTT
TRBV5-4,TRBD1,TRBJ1-1,CASSSGQVNTEAFF,TGTGCCAGCAGTTCGGGACAGGTGAACACTGAAGCTTTCTTT
TRBV7-2,TRBD2,TRBJ2-1,CASSSRLAGGHNEQFF,TGTGCCAGCAGCTCTCGACTAGCGGGGGGCCACAATGAGCAGTTCTTC
TRBV10-2,-,TRBJ2-4,CASNGAKNIQYF,TGCGCCAGCAACGGGGCCAAAAACATTCAGTACTTC
TRBV7-9,-,TRBJ1-2,CASSFQDYGYTF,TGTGCCAGCAGCTTCCAGGACTATGGCTACACCTTC
TRBV27,-,TRBJ2-3,CASSRRHEGRRTDTQYF,TGTGCCAGCAGTCGAAGACACGAAGGAAGGAGGACAGATACGCAGTATTTT
TRBV30,TRBD1,TRBJ1-4,CAWRDRGAEKLFF,TGTGCCTGGAGGGACAGGGGCGCCGAAAAACTGTTTTTT
TRBV29-1,-,TRBJ2-2,CSVVGLHTGELFF,TGCAGCGTTGTGGGCCTTCACACCGGGGAGCTGTTTTTT
TRBV20-1,TRBD1,TRBJ1-2,CSAPQGYGYTF,TGCAGTGCACCACAGGGGTATGGCTACACCTTC
TRBV3-1/TRBV3-2,-,TRBJ2-7,CASSQAGHEQYF,TGTGCCAGCAGCCAAGCTGGCCACGAGCAGTACTTC